This T cell receptor beta chain was identified during a study of human T cells and chemical hapten exposure. Study results and limitations: Expanded TCRs created a significantly greater count of big CDR3 similarity clusters than controls did.

Time point reported: pre-sensitization, week 0. The treatment here: therapeutic diphenylcyclopropenone sensitization with weekly scalp DPC. At every patch-test visit, blood was drawn before the patch test was applied. With respect to this clonotype: Its antigen is as yet unknown.

As the library was built, unique molecular identifiers were attached to individual cDNA molecules. One entry per CDR3 protein results from TCRdb running MiXCR on the RACE reads. The sample yields about 80,000 distinct CDR3 sequences, approximately 15% seen once. This sample comprised whole blood, obtained in connection with sensitization to the hapten diphenylcyclopropenone (DPC). The receptor's source is a woman in her 50s with alopecia areata. Some clones in this sample may be carry-over from other donors' samples.

Written as DNA, the CDR3 is TGCAGTGCTAGAGTGCTGGGACAGGGAAGGGGCACAGATACGCAGTATTTT. Amino acids: CSARVLGQGRGTDTQYF. This sequence joins TRBV20-1 and TRBJ2-3, with TRBD1 matching over 9 bases. There are 17 residues in the CDR3. V was clipped by 1 base and J by 1 base; unmatched bases: 9. CDR1 is DFQATT, CDR2 SNEGSKA, per germline (reference sequence).